The entry below describes one T cell receptor (beta chain). These data originate in a study of T cell responses to AZD1222 COVID-19 vaccine. Produced via immunoSEQ multiplex PCR; TCRdb's table is partial and in-frame only. The sample lists 95,000 to 150,000 clones, roughly 91% occurring once. Second-dose intervals of approximately 4 or approximately 12 weeks were pooled. The sequence was obtained from an adult who received the AZD1222 COVID-19 vaccine. The input for sequencing was peripheral blood, taken 28 days after the second AZD1222 dose.

CDR3 nucleotides: TGTGCCAGCAGCCTCGCTAGCGGGAGCCTCAATGAGCAGTTCTTC. Protein product: CASSLASGSLNEQFF. The gene calls are TRBV4-2 and TRBJ2-1; 10 nucleotides line up with TRBD2. The CDR3 length is 15 residues. The trim removed 4 bases at V and 6 bases at J, leaving 6 bases unmatched. CDR1 is LGHNA, CDR2 YNFKEQ, per germline.